The 16 T cell receptor beta chains reported below all come from one sample, sequenced in a study of blood T cell repertoires in COVID-19 (dated by TCRdb to the early 2020s). The library was obtained by the immunoSEQ multiplex PCR assay. This immuneACCESS table, as held by TCRdb, lists in-frame sequences with V and J called but not all clones. Of the missing ones, under half trace to an unresolved V gene in checked studies; the others have no known cause. Present in this sample are some 70,000 clones, around nine tenths of which were seen just once. About 7% of the sample belongs to the ten largest clones. The source material was peripheral blood. The receptors were sampled from a man aged 50-60 years with active COVID-19.

This chain joins TRBV9 and TRBJ2-2, with 7 nucleotides matching TRBD2. J was trimmed by 6 bases and V by 1 base; bases with no gene match: 9. Per germline, CDR1 SGDLS and CDR2 YYNGEE. The CDR3 sequence is 16 residues long. CDR3 loop: CASSVLPRGKAGELFF. The DNA of the CDR3 is TGTGCCAGCAGCGTACTCCCGCGGGGGAAAGCCGGGGAGCTGTTTTTT.

This rearrangement joins TRBV7-8 to TRBJ1-1; D not resolved. Germline CDR1 reads SGHVS; CDR2 reads FQNEAQ. V was cut by 3 bases and J by 4 bases, with 9 bases left in between. The CDR3 is made up of 13 amino acids. This chain's CDR3 is CASSFPGLTEAFF. DNA for the CDR3: TGTGCCAGCAGCTTCCCAGGACTCACTGAAGCTTTCTTT.

This chain joins TRBV11-2 and TRBJ2-3; the match to TRBD2 covers 15 bases. The V gene end was trimmed by 5 bases and the J gene end by 8 bases; junction bases not matched to a gene: 17. Germline values: CDR1 SGHAT, CDR2 FQNNGV. CDR3 length: 19 amino acids. The CDR3 sequence is CASSPHRGLAGGPRSTQYF. The CDR3 DNA is TGTGCCAGCAGCCCGCACAGAGGACTAGCGGGAGGGCCGCGGTCTACGCAGTATTTT.

The V gene is TRBV30, the J gene TRBJ1-1, with D possibly TRBD1 on 6 matching bases. The CDR3 sequence is 14 residues long. CDR1 GTSNPN and CDR2 SVGIG come from the germline V gene (reference sequence). Trimming left V 6 bases short and J 0 bases short, with 14 bases between. The CDR3 is CACPRGGVNTEAFF. In DNA form, the CDR3 reads TGTGCCTGCCCCCGGGGGGGCGTGAACACTGAAGCTTTCTTT.

The chain couples TRBV5-1 to TRBJ2-7; 9 bases are shared with TRBD1. The germline CDR1 and CDR2 sequences are SGHRS and YFSETQ. The V gene end was trimmed by 5 bases and the J gene end by 1 base; junction bases not matched to a gene: 7. The CDR3 covers 15 residues. The CDR3 spells CASSNPDRGSYEQYF. For the CDR3, the DNA is TGCGCCAGCAGTAACCCGGACAGGGGTTCCTACGAGCAGTACTTC.

DNA for the CDR3: TGTGCCAGCAGTACTACAGGCCTTACCTCCTACGAGCAGTACTTC. This encodes CASSTTGLTSYEQYF. The chain has TRBV27 and TRBJ2-7, with D possibly being TRBD1 (5 bases). V lost 5 bases to trimming and J lost 0 bases, with 14 bases between them. Per germline, CDR1 MNHEY and CDR2 SMNVEV (reference sequence). The CDR3 runs to 15 residues.

CDR3 in amino acids: CASSLDRQETQYF. CDR3 DNA: TGTGCCAGCAGCTTGGACAGACAAGAGACCCAGTACTTC. The chain combines TRBV5-6 with TRBJ2-5; D is undetermined. The V gene's germline CDR1 is SGHDT and CDR2 YYEEEE. The CDR3 loop spans 13 amino acids. V shed 0 bases and J shed 2 bases, with 5 bases lying between them.

The chain has TRBV20-1 and TRBJ1-2; no definite D call. There are 10 residues in the CDR3. Germline V gene data show CDR1 as DFQATT and CDR2 as SNEGSKA (reference sequence). Trimming removed 6 bases from V and 8 bases from J, with 10 bases in between. CDR3 sequence reads: CSASRRGYTF. DNA for the CDR3: TGCAGTGCCTCGCGGCGGGGCTACACCTTC.

The genes are TRBV30 and TRBJ2-5; TRBD1 might be the D (6 bases). CDR1 is GTSNPN, CDR2 SVGIG, per germline (reference sequence). There are 12 residues in the CDR3. The V end was cut by 5 bases, the J end by 5 bases, with 12 bases between. CDR3 loop: CAWGTGRETQYF. The CDR3 DNA follows: TGTGCCTGGGGAACAGGGCGGGAGACCCAGTACTTC.

This sequence joins TRBV5-6 and TRBJ2-7; the D gene is possibly TRBD1 (6 bases). Deletions cut 4 bases from V and 2 bases from J, with 13 bases between. Germline lookup yields CDR1 SGHDT and CDR2 YYEEEE. The length of the CDR3 is 14 residues. The chain's CDR3 is CASSAGTTTYEQYF. In DNA form, the CDR3 reads TGTGCCAGCAGCGCCGGGACAACCACCTACGAGCAGTACTTC.

The rearrangement uses TRBV30 and TRBJ2-5; D is possibly TRBD2 (5 bases). The CDR3 extends over 13 amino acids. Per the germline V gene, CDR1 is GTSNPN and CDR2 is SVGIG (reference sequence). Trimming removed 1 base at V and 3 bases at J, with 9 bases between. The CDR3 loop is CAWSDGREETQYF. CDR3 nucleotides: TGTGCCTGGAGTGACGGGCGGGAAGAGACCCAGTACTTC.

The genes are TRBV19 and TRBJ2-7; 7 bases map to TRBD1. J gave up 2 bases and V 6 bases, and 4 bases lay outside the gene matches. Germline CDR1 LNHDA, CDR2 SQIVND (reference sequence). This CDR3 is built from 13 residues. The CDR3 DNA follows: TGTGCCAGTAGGATACAGGGGACCTACGAGCAGTACTTC. Encoded protein: CASRIQGTYEQYF. The variable domain in full, with the rest retrieved from reference TRBV19 and TRBJ2-7, is DGGITQSPKYLFRKEGQNVTLSCEQNLNHDAMYWYRQDPGQGLRLIYYSQIVNDFQKGDIAEGYSVSREKKESFPLTVTSAQKNPTAFYLCASRIQGTYEQYFGPGTRLTVT.

The CDR3 nucleotides are TGTGCCAGCAGCTCTAGGACAGCCGGGGAGCTGTTTTTT. Its protein is CASSSRTAGELFF. The rearrangement links TRBV7-2 to TRBJ2-2; weak D call: TRBD1 (6 bases). The germline CDR1 and CDR2 sequences are SGHTA and FQGNSA. Trimming shortened V by 4 bases and J by 6 bases, and 9 bases separated the two germline ends. This CDR3 contains 13 residues.

In DNA form, the CDR3 reads TGTGCCAGCAGTGAAGGGAGGGGGCGAGAGAGCGGGAGTTCATACAATGAGCAGTTCTTC. Amino acid sequence: CASSEGRGRESGSSYNEQFF. The chain recombines TRBV6-1 with TRBJ2-1; tentative D call: TRBD2 (8 bases). Trimming took off 1 base at V and 4 bases at J, with 26 bases between the two ends. Per germline, CDR1 MNHNS and CDR2 SASEGT. The CDR3 sequence is 20 residues long.

The rearrangement links TRBV18 to TRBJ1-4; D is perhaps TRBD1 (5 bases). The CDR3 runs to 14 residues. V was trimmed by 3 bases and J by 5 bases, leaving 10 bases between them. Germline lookup yields CDR1 KGHSH and CDR2 LQKENI. The CDR3 region is CASSPGQQNEKLFF. The CDR3 bases are TGTGCCAGCTCACCGGGGCAGCAAAATGAAAAACTGTTTTTT.

The gene calls are TRBV6-6 and TRBJ2-7; D might be TRBD1 (7 bases). This CDR3 comprises 16 residues. CDR1 MNHNY and CDR2 SVGAGI come from the germline V gene (reference sequence). Trimming shortened V by 0 bases and J by 4 bases, and 16 bases separated the two germline ends. In nucleotides, the CDR3 is TGTGCCAGCAGTTACTCGGGACAGTCGGAGGGGTACGAGCAGTACTTC. Its protein is CASSYSGQSEGYEQYF.